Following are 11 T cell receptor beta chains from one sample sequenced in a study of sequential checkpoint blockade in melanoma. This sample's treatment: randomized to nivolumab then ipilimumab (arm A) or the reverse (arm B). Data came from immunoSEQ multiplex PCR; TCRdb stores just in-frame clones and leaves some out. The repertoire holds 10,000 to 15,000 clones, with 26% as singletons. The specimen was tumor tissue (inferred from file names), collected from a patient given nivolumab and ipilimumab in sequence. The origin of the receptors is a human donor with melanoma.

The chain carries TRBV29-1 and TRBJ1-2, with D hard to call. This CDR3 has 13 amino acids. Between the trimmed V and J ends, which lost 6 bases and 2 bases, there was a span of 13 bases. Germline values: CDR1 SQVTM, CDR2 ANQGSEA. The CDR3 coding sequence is TGCAGCGTGGAGGCTATCCCAAACTATGGCTACACCTTC. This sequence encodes CSVEAIPNYGYTF.

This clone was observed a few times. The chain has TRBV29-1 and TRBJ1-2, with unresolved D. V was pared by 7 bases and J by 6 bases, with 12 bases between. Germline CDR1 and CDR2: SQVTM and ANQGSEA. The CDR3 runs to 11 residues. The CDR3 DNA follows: TGCAGCGACTATCAGGCAGATGGCTACACCTTC. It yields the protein CSDYQADGYTF.

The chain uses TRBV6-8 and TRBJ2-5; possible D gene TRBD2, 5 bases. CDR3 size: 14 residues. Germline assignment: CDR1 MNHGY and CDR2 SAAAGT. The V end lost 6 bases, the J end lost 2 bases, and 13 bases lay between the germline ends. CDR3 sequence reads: CASSLAQAQETQYF. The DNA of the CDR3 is TGTGCCAGCAGCTTAGCGCAGGCACAAGAGACCCAGTACTTC.

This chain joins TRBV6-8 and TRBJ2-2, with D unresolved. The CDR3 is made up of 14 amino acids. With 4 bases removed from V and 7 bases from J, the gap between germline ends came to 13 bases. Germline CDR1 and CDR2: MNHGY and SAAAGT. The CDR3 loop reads CASSWVPYLGELFF. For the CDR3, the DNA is TGTGCCAGCAGTTGGGTACCTTACCTCGGGGAGCTGTTTTTT.

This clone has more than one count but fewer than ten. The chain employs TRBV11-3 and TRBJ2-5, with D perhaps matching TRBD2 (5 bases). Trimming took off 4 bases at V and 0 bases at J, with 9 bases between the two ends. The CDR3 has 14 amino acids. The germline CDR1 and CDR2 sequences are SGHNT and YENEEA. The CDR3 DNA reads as TGTGCCAGCAGCTCTCGGGGATACCAAGAGACCCAGTACTTC. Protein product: CASSSRGYQETQYF.

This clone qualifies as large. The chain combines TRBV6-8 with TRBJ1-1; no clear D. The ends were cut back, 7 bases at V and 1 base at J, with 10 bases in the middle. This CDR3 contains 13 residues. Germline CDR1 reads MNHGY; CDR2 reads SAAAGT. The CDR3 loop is CASKIGRNTEAFF. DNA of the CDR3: TGTGCCAGCAAAATCGGGCGGAACACTGAAGCTTTCTTT.

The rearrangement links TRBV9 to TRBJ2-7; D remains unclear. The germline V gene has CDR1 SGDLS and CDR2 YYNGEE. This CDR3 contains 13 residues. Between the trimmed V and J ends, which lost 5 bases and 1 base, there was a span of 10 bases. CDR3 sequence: CASSKTASYEQYV. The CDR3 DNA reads TGTGCCAGCAGTAAGACTGCTTCCTACGAGCAGTACGTC.

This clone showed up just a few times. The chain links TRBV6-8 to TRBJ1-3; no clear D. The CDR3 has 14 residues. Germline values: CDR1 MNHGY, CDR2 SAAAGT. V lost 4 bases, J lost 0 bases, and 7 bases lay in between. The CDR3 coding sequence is TGTGCCAGCAGTTCAGAGAACTCTGGAAACACCATATATTTT. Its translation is CASSSENSGNTIYF.

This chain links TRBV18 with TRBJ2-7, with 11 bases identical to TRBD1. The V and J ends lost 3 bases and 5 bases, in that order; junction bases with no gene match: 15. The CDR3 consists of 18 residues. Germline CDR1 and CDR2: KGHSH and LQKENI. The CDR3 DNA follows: TGTGCCAGCTCACCCCCTCTGTATTTGGACAGGGGGCACAACGAGCAGTACTTC. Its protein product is CASSPPLYLDRGHNEQYF.

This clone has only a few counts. CDR3 in amino acids: CAIAEGSSEKLFF. The CDR3, as DNA: TGTGCCATCGCGGAGGGAAGCAGTGAAAAACTGTTTTTT. The genes are TRBV6-8 and TRBJ1-4; D is undetermined. CDR1 is MNHGY, CDR2 SAAAGT, per germline. Trimming removed 10 bases from V and 7 bases from J, with 16 bases in between. The CDR3 consists of 13 residues.

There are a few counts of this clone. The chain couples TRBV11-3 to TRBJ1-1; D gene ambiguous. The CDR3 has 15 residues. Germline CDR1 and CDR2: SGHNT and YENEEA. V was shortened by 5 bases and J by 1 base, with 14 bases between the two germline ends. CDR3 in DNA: TGTGCCAGCAGCCGCCGCGTCGGGGAGAACACTGAAGCTTTCTTT. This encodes CASSRRVGENTEAFF.